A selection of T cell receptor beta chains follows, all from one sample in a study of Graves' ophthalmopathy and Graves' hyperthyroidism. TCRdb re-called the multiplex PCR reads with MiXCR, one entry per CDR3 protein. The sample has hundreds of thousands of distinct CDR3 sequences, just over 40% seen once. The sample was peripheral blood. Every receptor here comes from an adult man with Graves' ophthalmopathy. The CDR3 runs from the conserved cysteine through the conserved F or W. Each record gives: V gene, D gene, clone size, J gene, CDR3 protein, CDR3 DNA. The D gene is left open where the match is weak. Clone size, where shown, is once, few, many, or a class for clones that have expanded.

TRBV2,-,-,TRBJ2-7,CASSGFGMGLFEQYF,TGTGCCAGCAGTGGGTTTGGGATGGGCCTATTCGAGCAGTACTTC
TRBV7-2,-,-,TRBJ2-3,CASTHSTPPSSTDTQYF,TGTGCCAGCACCCATTCCACTCCCCCGAGTAGCACAGATACGCAGTATTTT
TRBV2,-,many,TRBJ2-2,CASSERTALGNTGELFF,TGTGCCAGCAGTGAAAGGACAGCCCTGGGGAACACCGGGGAGCTGTTTTTT
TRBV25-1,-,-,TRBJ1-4,CASRTGSNEKLFF,TGTGCCAGCAGGACAGGCTCTAATGAAAAACTGTTTTTT
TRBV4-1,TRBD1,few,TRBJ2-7,CASSQGNFRDRMTYEQYF,TGCGCCAGCAGCCAAGGGAACTTCCGGGACAGGATGACCTACGAGCAGTACTTC
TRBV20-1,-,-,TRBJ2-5,CSARSGVETQYF,TGCAGTGCTAGATCAGGGGTGGAGACCCAGTACTTC
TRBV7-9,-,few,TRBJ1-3,CASSLSINPPSNTIYF,TGTGCCAGCAGTTTATCGATAAACCCCCCTTCGAACACCATATATTTT
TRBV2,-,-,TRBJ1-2,CASSLVGGARYGYTF,TGTGCCAGCAGCCTCGTGGGGGGGGCTCGATATGGCTACACCTTC
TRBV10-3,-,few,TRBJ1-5,CASRGHGSEPQHF,TGTGCCAGCAGGGGACACGGGAGTGAGCCCCAGCATTTT
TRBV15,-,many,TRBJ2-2,CATSRAEGGQNTGELFF,TGTGCCACCAGCAGAGCAGAAGGGGGACAGAACACCGGGGAGCTGTTTTTT
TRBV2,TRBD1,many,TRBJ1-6,CASMGQGLSPLHF,TGTGCCAGCATGGGACAGGGGCTCTCACCCCTCCACTTT
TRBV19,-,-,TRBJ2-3,CARDRDTDTQYF,TGTGCCAGGGACAGAGACACAGATACGCAGTATTTT
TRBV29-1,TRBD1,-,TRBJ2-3,CSVPGTEGTDTQYF,TGCAGCGTTCCCGGGACAGAGGGGACAGATACGCAGTATTTT
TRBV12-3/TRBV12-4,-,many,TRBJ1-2,CASSFQGGSGYTF,TGTGCCAGCAGTTTTCAAGGAGGCAGTGGCTACACCTTC
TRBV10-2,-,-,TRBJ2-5,CASSDDAVETQYF,TGCGCCAGCAGTGACGACGCTGTGGAGACCCAGTACTTC
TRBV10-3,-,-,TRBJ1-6,CASRPDRTYNSPLHF,TGTGCCAGCAGACCTGACAGGACATATAATTCACCCCTCCACTTT
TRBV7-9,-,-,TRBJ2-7,CASSLGYRDTGEQYF,TGTGCCAGCAGCTTAGGGTACAGGGACACCGGGGAGCAGTACTTC
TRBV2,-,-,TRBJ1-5,CASVGVLSNQPQHF,TGTGCCAGCGTCGGTGTGCTTAGCAATCAGCCCCAGCATTTT
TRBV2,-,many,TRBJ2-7,CASSEVGTPTYEQYF,TGTGCCAGCAGTGAAGTCGGGACACCGACCTACGAGCAGTACTTC
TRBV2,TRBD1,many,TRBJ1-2,CASSEPGTGGVDYGYTF,TGTGCCAGCAGTGAACCCGGGACAGGGGGTGTTGACTATGGCTACACCTTC
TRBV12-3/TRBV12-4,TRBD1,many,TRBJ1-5,CASSLGTAGQPQHF,TGTGCCAGCAGCCTAGGGACAGCGGGGCAGCCCCAGCATTTT
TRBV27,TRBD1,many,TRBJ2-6,CASSLQGQGSGANVLTF,TGTGCCAGCAGTTTACAGGGACAGGGTTCTGGGGCCAACGTCCTGACTTTC
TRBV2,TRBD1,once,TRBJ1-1,CASSLRTGAEAFF,TGTGCCAGCAGTTTGCGGACAGGGGCTGAAGCTTTCTTT
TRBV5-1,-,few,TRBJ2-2,CASSAGQSNTGELFF,TGCGCCAGCAGCGCCGGACAGTCGAACACCGGGGAGCTGTTTTTT
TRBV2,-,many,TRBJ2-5,CASSGTGSETQYF,TGTGCCAGCAGTGGAACAGGTTCAGAGACCCAGTACTTC
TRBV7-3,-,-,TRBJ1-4,CASSFHTGYEKLFF,TGTGCCAGCAGCTTTCATACAGGGTACGAAAAACTGTTTTTT
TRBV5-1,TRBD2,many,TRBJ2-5,CASSLSSGNQETQYF,TGCGCCAGCAGCTTGTCTAGCGGAAACCAAGAGACCCAGTACTTC
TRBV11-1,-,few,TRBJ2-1,CASSTGRMEFF,TGTGCCAGCAGCACTGGACGGATGGAGTTCTTC
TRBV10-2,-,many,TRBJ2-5,CASRLGGGETQYF,TGCGCCAGCAGGTTGGGAGGTGGAGAGACCCAGTACTTC
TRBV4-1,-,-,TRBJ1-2,CARSQDKDRNRGYTF,TGCGCCCGCAGCCAAGATAAAGACAGGAATAGGGGCTACACCTTC
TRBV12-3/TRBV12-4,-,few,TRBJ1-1,CASGLMGVGNTEAFF,TGTGCTAGTGGTTTGATGGGGGTTGGGAACACTGAAGCTTTCTTT
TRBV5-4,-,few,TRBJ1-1,CASNLGGGTEAFF,TGTGCCAGCAACCTGGGAGGGGGCACTGAAGCTTTCTTT
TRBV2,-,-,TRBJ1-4,CASSVNSGEKLFF,TGTGCCAGCAGTGTCAACTCAGGGGAAAAACTGTTTTTT
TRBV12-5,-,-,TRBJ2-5,CASGLGQAYQETQYF,TGTGCTAGTGGTCTCGGGCAGGCGTACCAAGAGACCCAGTACTTC
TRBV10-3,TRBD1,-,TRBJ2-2,CASSYSRTGDTGELFF,TGTGCCAGCAGTTACTCCCGGACAGGGGACACCGGGGAGCTGTTTTTT
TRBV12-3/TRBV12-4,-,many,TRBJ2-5,CASSINWDLLAGKTQYF,TGTGCCAGCAGTATAAACTGGGACTTACTGGCGGGGAAGACCCAGTACTTC
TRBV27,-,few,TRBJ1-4,CASSLYTGSEKLFF,TGTGCCAGCAGTTTATATACAGGGAGCGAAAAACTGTTTTTT
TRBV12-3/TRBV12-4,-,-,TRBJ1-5,CASSSSIWAVQGYSNQPQHF,TGTGCCAGCAGTTCGTCGATATGGGCAGTCCAAGGTTATAGCAATCAGCCCCAGCATTTT